The rows below give T cell receptor beta chains drawn from one sample of a study of post-analysis software for immune sequencing data. TCRdb recomputed calls from the PCR reads with MiXCR, one row per CDR3 protein. The sample has a few hundred thousand distinct CDR3 sequences, less than 40% seen once; the top ten hold about 7.6%. Sequencing was performed on blood. These receptors originate from a girl aged 2 to 9 with multiple sclerosis. Both conserved end residues are part of each CDR3. D genes are given only for firm matches. Expanded clones are given a class, and other clones once, few, many or no size at all.

d_gene | j_gene | abundance | v_gene | CDR3aa | CDR3nt
. | TRBJ2-7 | . | TRBV29-1 | CSVAGDTSTYEQYF | TGCAGCGTCGCAGGGGACACATCTACTTACGAGCAGTACTTC
. | TRBJ2-7 | . | TRBV6-2/TRBV6-3 | CASSHPLLAPYEQYF | TGTGCCAGCAGTCACCCGTTACTAGCCCCCTACGAGCAGTACTTC
TRBD1 | TRBJ1-1 | . | TRBV6-2/TRBV6-3 | CASRTGGPTRRTEAFF | TGTGCCAGCAGGACAGGGGGCCCTACCCGGAGGACTGAAGCTTTCTTT
TRBD2 | TRBJ2-7 | once | TRBV20-1 | CSASLRGSREQYF | TGCAGTGCTAGTTTGCGGGGGAGCCGCGAGCAGTACTTC
. | TRBJ2-1 | . | TRBV29-1 | CSAIGGGSSYNEQFF | TGCAGCGCCATAGGGGGGGGCAGCTCCTACAATGAGCAGTTCTTC
. | TRBJ2-5 | few | TRBV10-3 | CAISENSRTEETQYF | TGTGCCATCAGTGAGAATTCTCGGACAGAGGAGACCCAGTACTTC
TRBD2 | TRBJ2-4 | . | TRBV4-3 | CASSQDRGEQYF | TGCGCCAGCAGCCAAGATCGGGGGGAGCAGTACTTC
. | TRBJ1-5 | . | TRBV7-2 | CASTQGYSNQPQHF | TGTGCCAGCACCCAGGGATATAGCAATCAGCCCCAGCATTTT
. | TRBJ1-2 | few | TRBV20-1 | CSASYDGEDYGYTF | TGCAGTGCTAGTTACGACGGGGAGGACTATGGCTACACCTTC
. | TRBJ2-4 | . | TRBV15 | CATSRDPWQGPNIQYF | TGTGCCACCAGCAGAGATCCTTGGCAGGGCCCTAACATTCAGTACTTC
. | TRBJ2-6 | few | TRBV5-5 | CASRSGRISGANVLTF | TGTGCCAGCAGATCGGGACGGATCTCTGGGGCCAACGTCCTGACTTTC
TRBD1 | TRBJ2-7 | . | TRBV19 | CASRIAGTGAYEQYF | TGTGCCAGTAGGATAGCCGGGACAGGAGCCTACGAGCAGTACTTC
. | TRBJ2-6 | few | TRBV7-2 | CASSPSGGGSGANVLTF | TGTGCCAGCAGTCCTAGTGGAGGGGGCTCTGGGGCCAACGTCCTGACTTTC
. | TRBJ2-3 | . | TRBV12-3/TRBV12-4 | CASSLGSGMSTDTQYF | TGTGCCAGCAGTTTAGGTAGCGGTATGAGCACAGATACGCAGTATTTT
TRBD1 | TRBJ2-5 | . | TRBV28 | CASSLLLRTGEETQYF | TGTGCCAGCAGTTTATTGCTGCGGACAGGGGAAGAGACCCAGTACTTC
TRBD1 | TRBJ2-6 | . | TRBV11-3 | CASSLNQGAGGANVLTF | TGTGCCAGCAGCTTAAACCAGGGGGCTGGTGGGGCCAACGTCCTGACTTTC
. | TRBJ1-2 | . | TRBV12-5 | CASAPGMSRYLYGYTF | TGTGCTAGTGCCCCTGGGATGAGCCGGTACCTCTATGGCTACACCTTC
. | TRBJ2-7 | . | TRBV7-9 | CASSLGVTPYEQYF | TGTGCCAGCAGCCTAGGGGTAACCCCCTACGAGCAGTACTTC
. | TRBJ2-3 | few | TRBV7-4 | CASSHETGLSTDTQYF | TGTGCCAGCAGCCACGAAACAGGGTTAAGCACAGATACGCAGTATTTT